This entry describes one T cell receptor beta chain. Clones were read by immunoSEQ multiplex PCR, and TCRdb kept only the in-frame ones, dropping some. The sample lists 60,000 to 75,000 clones, about 93% seen once, with roughly 4% in the top ten. The CDR3 sequence is 16 residues long. Per the germline V gene, CDR1 is SGHTA and CDR2 is FQGNSA. Trimming pared 1 base from V and 3 bases from J, leaving 16 bases between. The TCR originated in a man in his forties with rheumatoid arthritis. Sequencing was carried out using PBMCs. The gene calls are TRBV7-2 and TRBJ2-7; D gene ambiguous. The CDR3 nucleotides are TGTGCCAGCAGCTTAGAATTTTCCAACTACCGCTACGAGCAGTACTTC. Residues: CASSLEFSNYRYEQYF. The whole variable domain, remainder taken from reference TRBV7-2 and TRBJ2-7, is GAGVSQSPSNKVTEKGKDVELRCDPISGHTALYWYRQSLGQGLEFLIYFQGNSAPDKSGLPSDRFSAERTGGSVSTLTIQRTQQEDSAVYLCASSLEFSNYRYEQYFGPGTRLTVT.